In this sample, the clone carrying this T cell receptor delta chain turned up a few times. This clone may be a read error of a much larger clone one base away. This sample stems from a study of gamma-delta T cells after stem cell transplantation. TCRdb redid the clone calls on the RT-PCR reads with CATT. Of fewer than 1,900 delta-chain clones in the sample, roughly 8.7% were seen once. Germline V gene sequence: CDR1 GEAIGNYY, CDR2 EKD. The CDR3 sequence is 23 residues long. The chain is built from TRDV2 and TRDJ3; 13 nucleotides match TRDD3. Sequenced: gamma-delta T cells. The origin of this receptor is a human donor. It is not recorded whose cells these are; they may come from a transplant donor. The CDR3 here is CAGDTVETGGYGDFSWDTRQMFF. The CDR3 DNA reads as TGTGCCGGTGACACCGTGGAGACTGGGGGATACGGCGACTTCTCCTGGGACACCCGACAGATGTTTTTC.